The rows below give T cell receptor beta chains drawn from one sample of a study of vaccination effects on CD4 cells after COVID-19. TCRdb's table, derived via immunoSEQ multiplex PCR, lists solely in-frame clones and lacks some. Here the sample spans some 31,000 clones, approximately 81% being singletons. No antigens are known for them. This specimen was CD4+ T cells from PBMCs cultured without peptide, taken after COVID-19 vaccination. The origin of the receptors is a human donor who had a prior SARS-CoV-2 infection. Each CDR3 is given with its conserved first and last residue. The D gene is left open where the match is weak. Not all rows give a size; the values are once, few, many and, for expanded clones, a class.

size,length,J,D,V,CDR3,DNA
medium-sized,16,TRBJ2-3,TRBD2,TRBV7-9,CASSFRTSGSTDTQYF,TGTGCCAGCAGCTTTAGGACTAGCGGGAGCACAGATACGCAGTATTTT
-,18,TRBJ2-6,-,TRBV10-3,CAISELTGRRSGANVLTF,TGTGCCATCAGTGAGTTAACAGGGAGACGCTCTGGGGCCAACGTCCTGACTTTC
-,14,TRBJ1-5,-,TRBV6-1,CASSEGEGGQPQHF,TGTGCCAGCAGTGAAGGAGAGGGCGGGCAGCCCCAGCATTTT
few,15,TRBJ2-1,TRBD2,TRBV3-1/TRBV3-2,CASSQLAGGLREQFF,TGTGCCAGCAGCCAGCTAGCGGGGGGGCTTAGGGAGCAGTTCTTC
-,15,TRBJ2-7,-,TRBV6-5,CASTAQFDPTYEQYF,TGTGCCAGCACAGCACAATTCGACCCCACCTACGAGCAGTACTTC
-,15,TRBJ1-2,-,TRBV10-3,CAISGSWQPGYGYTF,TGTGCCATCAGTGGTAGTTGGCAGCCGGGATATGGCTACACCTTC
once,15,TRBJ2-1,-,TRBV7-9,CASSLVPPTLNEQFF,TGTGCCAGCAGCTTAGTACCACCCACACTGAATGAGCAGTTCTTC
few,13,TRBJ2-7,TRBD2,TRBV7-9,CASSFAGGREQYF,TGTGCCAGCAGCTTTGCGGGAGGTCGCGAGCAGTACTTC
-,15,TRBJ2-1,-,TRBV23-1,CASSQSGSSYNEQFF,TGCGCCAGCAGTCAATCAGGTAGCAGCTACAATGAGCAGTTCTTC
-,16,TRBJ2-1,TRBD2,TRBV14,CASSPQQTSGRVGQFF,TGTGCCAGCAGCCCTCAACAGACTAGCGGGAGGGTCGGGCAGTTCTTC
-,14,TRBJ2-7,-,TRBV30,CAWSLFGSSYEQYF,TGTGCCTGGAGTCTTTTTGGGAGCTCCTACGAGCAGTACTTC
-,13,TRBJ1-6,TRBD1,TRBV30,CAWGGQGNSPLHF,TGTGCCTGGGGGGGACAGGGGAATTCACCCCTCCACTTT
-,16,TRBJ1-1,TRBD1,TRBV7-2,CASSTSGTGARAEAFF,TGTGCCAGCAGCACCTCCGGGACAGGGGCTAGGGCTGAAGCTTTCTTT
-,16,TRBJ2-3,TRBD2,TRBV11-3,CASSRRLAGVSNTQYF,TGTGCCAGCAGCCGGAGACTAGCGGGAGTGAGTAATACGCAGTATTTT
-,17,TRBJ2-3,TRBD2,TRBV10-1,CAIPGLAGGRVTDTQYF,TGCGCCATCCCGGGACTAGCGGGAGGGCGTGTCACAGATACGCAGTATTTT
-,18,TRBJ2-1,-,TRBV11-2,CASSLEVFPEISGNEQFF,TGTGCCAGCAGCTTAGAGGTCTTCCCGGAAATCTCGGGGAATGAGCAGTTCTTC
once,15,TRBJ2-1,TRBD2,TRBV11-2,CASSLDGTSGELRFF,TGTGCCAGCAGCTTAGACGGGACTAGCGGGGAACTCCGGTTCTTC
-,14,TRBJ2-7,-,TRBV6-6,CASSDPGQSYEQYF,TGTGCCAGCAGTGACCCTGGACAGTCCTACGAGCAGTACTTC
-,13,TRBJ1-1,-,TRBV30,CAWSVVTGTEAFF,TGTGCCTGGAGTGTAGTAACAGGGACTGAAGCTTTCTTT
-,15,TRBJ2-7,-,TRBV19,CASSIGGTATYEQYF,TGTGCCAGTAGTATAGGCGGGACGGCCACCTACGAGCAGTACTTC
-,15,TRBJ2-1,TRBD2,TRBV11-3,CASSLGGTRVGEQFF,TGTGCCAGCAGCTTGGGGGGGACCCGCGTTGGTGAGCAGTTCTTC
-,13,TRBJ2-3,-,TRBV11-3,CASSLQGTDTQYF,TGTGCCAGCAGCTTACAGGGAACAGATACGCAGTATTTT
-,14,TRBJ2-3,-,TRBV18,CASSPRTYTDTQYF,TGTGCCAGCTCACCACGGACTTACACAGATACGCAGTATTTT
-,15,TRBJ1-5,-,TRBV29-1,CSVIVTGRRNQPQHF,TGCAGCGTTATTGTAACGGGGAGACGCAATCAGCCCCAGCATTTT
-,11,TRBJ2-1,-,TRBV5-1,CASSEYNEQFF,TGCGCCAGCAGCGAATACAATGAGCAGTTCTTC
-,17,TRBJ2-5,TRBD2,TRBV15,CATSREGSGRAKETQYF,TGTGCCACCAGCAGAGAGGGGAGCGGGAGGGCTAAGGAGACCCAGTACTTC
-,13,TRBJ2-5,-,TRBV11-3,CASSLGLQETQYF,TGTGCCAGCAGCTTGGGACTCCAAGAGACCCAGTACTTC
-,14,TRBJ1-2,-,TRBV7-9,CASSPGGVTYGYTF,TGTGCCAGCAGCCCCGGGGGGGTAACCTATGGCTACACCTTC
-,14,TRBJ2-7,-,TRBV5-1,CASSLGGQGYEQYF,TGCGCCAGCAGCTTGGGAGGGCAGGGTTACGAGCAGTACTTC
-,15,TRBJ1-2,-,TRBV6-5,CASSYSHGNNYGYTF,TGTGCCAGCAGTTACTCTCACGGCAACAACTATGGCTACACCTTC
-,13,TRBJ1-6,-,TRBV19,CASSHPYNSPLHF,TGTGCCAGTAGTCACCCGTATAATTCACCCCTCCACTTT
-,13,TRBJ2-1,-,TRBV3-1/TRBV3-2,CASSRDLLGEQFF,TGTGCCAGCAGCCGAGACCTTTTGGGTGAGCAGTTCTTC
once,11,TRBJ2-2,-,TRBV28,CVTNNGGELFF,TGTGTTACAAACAACGGCGGGGAGCTGTTTTTT
-,17,TRBJ2-2,-,TRBV10-2,CASSAGLESVNTGELFF,TGCGCCAGCAGTGCAGGGCTAGAGAGCGTGAACACCGGGGAGCTGTTTTTT
-,16,TRBJ2-7,TRBD2,TRBV18,CASSPPTSGSPYEQYF,TGTGCCAGCTCACCACCTACTAGCGGAAGTCCCTACGAGCAGTACTTC
-,18,TRBJ2-5,-,TRBV7-2,CASSLTFGGGTGGETQYF,TGTGCCAGCAGCTTAACGTTTGGGGGGGGCACCGGCGGGGAGACCCAGTACTTC
-,16,TRBJ2-7,TRBD1,TRBV4-1,CASSQGFAGGTYEQYF,TGCGCCAGCAGCCAAGGATTCGCAGGGGGAACCTACGAGCAGTACTTC
-,16,TRBJ2-7,TRBD2,TRBV7-9,CASSLVLTGGTYEQYF,TGTGCCAGCAGCTTAGTGCTAACGGGGGGAACCTACGAGCAGTACTTC
-,17,TRBJ2-7,TRBD2,TRBV5-1,CASSLGLAGGPPYEQYF,TGCGCCAGCAGCTTGGGACTAGCGGGAGGGCCACCCTACGAGCAGTACTTC
-,13,TRBJ2-3,-,TRBV6-5,CASTGQFTDTQYF,TGTGCCAGCACCGGACAGTTCACAGATACGCAGTATTTT
-,13,TRBJ2-7,-,TRBV7-9,CASSSTGGYEQYF,TGTGCCAGCAGTTCGACTGGAGGCTACGAGCAGTACTTC
-,13,TRBJ1-1,-,TRBV7-9,CASSPGGTTEAFF,TGTGCCAGCAGCCCGGGAGGGACCACTGAAGCTTTCTTT
-,17,TRBJ2-1,TRBD2,TRBV15,CATSTGTSGSLYNEQFF,TGTGCCACCAGCACCGGGACTAGCGGGAGTTTGTACAATGAGCAGTTCTTC
-,13,TRBJ1-2,-,TRBV6-5,CASSYVSGAGYTF,TGTGCCAGCAGTTACGTCTCAGGGGCTGGCTACACCTTC
few,15,TRBJ2-2,TRBD1,TRBV4-2,CASSPTGSGAGELFF,TGTGCCAGCAGCCCGACAGGGAGTGGAGCAGGGGAGCTGTTTTTT
-,16,TRBJ2-7,TRBD1,TRBV4-1,CASSQEGTGDAYEQYF,TGCGCCAGCAGCCAAGAGGGGACAGGGGATGCCTACGAGCAGTACTTC
-,13,TRBJ1-2,-,TRBV5-1,CASRLGQDYGYTF,TGCGCCAGCAGGTTGGGACAAGACTATGGCTACACCTTC